These 5 T cell receptor beta chains share one sample of origin, sequenced in a study of regulatory T cells in long-lasting Graves disease. CDR3 regions were amplified by Arm-PCR using iRepertoire HTBI primers to build TCR beta libraries. TCRdb re-analysed the multiplex PCR reads in MiXCR, keeping a single row per CDR3 protein. This table holds under 450,000 distinct CDR3 sequences, more than 20% found once. This sample's time point: persistent/refractory GD, antithyroid drugs over 5 years with positive TRAb. Making the TCR library involved RNA that had been extracted from PBMCs. This specimen consisted of peripheral blood mononuclear cells (PBMCs), obtained when the disease was refractory, from a patient treated with antithyroid drugs. All receptors derive from a woman aged 40 to 49 with Graves disease.

This clonotype was picked up many times. The chain links TRBV29-1 to TRBJ2-7; tentative D call: TRBD1 (5 bases). CDR3 length: 14 residues. Germline values: CDR1 SQVTM, CDR2 ANQGSEA. V was shortened by 1 base and J by 3 bases, with 13 bases between the two germline ends. The CDR3 sequence is CSVEVGARDYEQYF. DNA for the CDR3: TGCAGCGTTGAAGTTGGGGCCAGGGACTACGAGCAGTACTTC.

This clonotype was counted at least ten times. V usage is TRBV28 and J usage is TRBJ1-2; possibly TRBD1 for D (6 bases). V gave up 6 bases and J gave up 2 bases, with 10 bases separating them. The germline CDR1 and CDR2 sequences are MDHEN and SYDVKM. The CDR3 is made up of 13 amino acids. In DNA, the CDR3 is TGTGCCAGCAGACAGGGACGGAACTATGGCTACACCTTC. This encodes CASRQGRNYGYTF.

This clonotype was detected only a few times. The chain links TRBV15 to TRBJ1-1; D gene uncertain. The CDR3 length is 14 residues. Looked up from germline, CDR1 is LNHNV and CDR2 is YYDKDF (reference sequence). The V end lost 1 base, the J end lost 0 bases, and 6 bases lay between the germline ends. For the CDR3, the DNA is TGTGCCACCAGCAGAGCTCAGGTGAACACTGAAGCTTTCTTT. It specifies CATSRAQVNTEAFF. The full variable domain, in which reference TRBV15 and TRBJ1-1 provide the parts outside the CDR3, is DAMVIQNPRYQVTQFGKPVTLSCSQTLNHNVMYWYQQKSSQAPKLLFHYYDKDFNNEADTPDNFQSRRPNTSFCFLDIRSPGLGDTAMYLCATSRAQVNTEAFFGQGTRLTVV.

The chain links TRBV7-9 to TRBJ1-1, with D unclear. This CDR3 is built from 13 residues. Germline CDR1 reads SEHNR; CDR2 reads FQNEAQ (reference sequence). Trimming left V 2 bases short and J 7 bases short, with 11 bases between. CDR3 sequence (DNA): TGTGCCAGCAGCTTACAATGGGATATTGAAGCTTTCTTT. This gives the protein CASSLQWDIEAFF.

This clonotype was found many times. This chain joins TRBV2 and TRBJ2-2; 11 nucleotides match TRBD2. J lost 4 bases, V lost 6 bases, and 4 bases had no gene match. Germline values: CDR1 SNHLY, CDR2 FYNNEI. This CDR3 contains 15 residues. The CDR3 region is CASRRTSGRTGELFF. CDR3 in DNA: TGTGCCAGCAGGAGGACTAGCGGGCGCACCGGGGAGCTGTTTTTT.